This T cell receptor beta chain was identified in a study of identical twins. This clonotype was found a few times. Its antigen is not identified. The study's findings and limits: The models gave estimates that fell short of the out-of-frame TCR alpha sharing seen in monozygotic twins. Insertions ran lower in abundant cord blood beta clonotypes, though not in memory repertoires. The authors drew conclusions from cross-sectional statistical analysis rather than following the same donors.

TCRdb analysed the 5' RACE reads with MiXCR anew, one entry per CDR3 protein. The sample records 570,000 or so distinct CDR3 sequences, around 9.6% being singletons. The CDR3 is 15 amino acids. V was clipped by 4 bases and J by 8 bases; unmatched bases: 5. Germline loops: CDR1 SEHNR, CDR2 FQNEAQ (reference sequence). The sample was also linked to a second study, of yellow fever vaccine responses in identical twins.

The sample taken for sequencing was PBMCs. The V call is TRBV7-9, the J call TRBJ2-1, with 13 bases aligning to TRBD2. The sequence came from a young woman in good health. The CDR3 loop is CASSWGLAGIDEQFF. For the CDR3, the DNA is TGTGCCAGCAGCTGGGGACTAGCGGGAATCGATGAGCAGTTCTTC.